A selection of T cell receptor beta chains follows, all from one sample in a study of tumor and adjacent non-tumor tissue in lung cancer. MiXCR, applied by TCRdb to the multiplex PCR reads, yields one record per CDR3 protein. The sample includes more than 85,000 distinct CDR3 sequences, 50% to 70% seen only once; the top ten take roughly 20%. Sequenced: distant non-tumor lung tissue. These receptor sequences come from a man aged 30 to 39 with non-small cell lung cancer. Each CDR3 is given with its conserved first and last residue. A D gene is named only where the DNA matches it firmly. Size tells how often a clone was seen (once, few, many) or the class of an expanded clone, and some rows leave it out.

. | TRBJ2-5 | . | TRBV12-3/TRBV12-4 | TGTGTCAGCAGCCGGGACCCAGAGATCCAGTACTTC | CVSSRDPEIQYF
. | TRBJ1-1 | many | TRBV6-2/TRBV6-3 | TGTGCCAGCACTGGGGGACTTGAAGCTTTCTTT | CASTGGLEAFF
. | TRBJ2-5 | . | TRBV6-2/TRBV6-3 | TGTGCCAACAGTTGCGGGGACAGCCAAGAGACCCAGTACTTC | CANSCGDSQETQYF
TRBD1 | TRBJ2-3 | . | TRBV7-8 | TGTGCCAGCAGCTTAACCGGGACAGGGGGAAACACAGATACGCAGTATTTT | CASSLTGTGGNTDTQYF
. | TRBJ1-6 | . | TRBV6-5 | TGTGCCAGCAGTTACACCTCTTCAGGGAATAATTCACCCCTCCACTTT | CASSYTSSGNNSPLHF
. | TRBJ1-4 | . | TRBV10-2 | TGCGCCAGCAGTGGCACTGGAAAACTGTTTTTT | CASSGTGKLFF
. | TRBJ2-3 | few | TRBV10-2 | TGCGTCAGTAGTGGGGTAGCGGCCCTCACAGATACGCAGTATTTT | CVSSGVAALTDTQYF
. | TRBJ2-3 | . | TRBV6-2/TRBV6-3 | TGTGACAGCAGTTACTTTTCGCTAGATACGCAGTATTTT | CDSSYFSLDTQYF
. | TRBJ2-3 | . | TRBV29-1 | TGCAGCGTTGAAGATCTTAGCAGATCTGGCACAGATACGCAATATTTT | CSVEDLSRSGTDTQYF
. | TRBJ2-2 | . | TRBV6-6 | TGTGCCAGCAGGAAGCTAGCGCAGAACACCGGGGAGCTGTTTTTT | CASRKLAQNTGELFF
TRBD2 | TRBJ2-7 | . | TRBV24-1 | TGTGACACCAGTGATCACTTACTAGCGGGAGTCTACGAGCAGTACTTC | CDTSDHLLAGVYEQYF
. | TRBJ2-1 | many | TRBV10-1 | TGCGCCAGCAGTGAGGGGGCTCAGGTAAATCAGCAGTTCTTC | CASSEGAQVNQQFF
. | TRBJ2-5 | . | TRBV4-1 | TGCGCCAGCGGCCAATATCGGGATGAGGAGGAGACCCAGTACTTC | CASGQYRDEEETQYF
. | TRBJ2-6 | . | TRBV4-3 | TGCGCCGCCACCCCTACCCCCTCTGGGGCCAACGTCCTGATTTTC | CAATPTPSGANVLIF
. | TRBJ1-1 | . | TRBV4-1 | TGCGTCAGCAGCCAAGCCGGTCTGGACACTGAAGCTTGCTTT | CVSSQAGLDTEACF
. | TRBJ2-7 | many | TRBV12-3/TRBV12-4 | TGTGCCAGCAGCAACGCAGGGGCCGAGCAGTACTTC | CASSNAGAEQYF
. | TRBJ2-3 | . | TRBV6-2/TRBV6-3 | TGTGCCAGTAGGAGCAGGGTTCCAGATACTCAGTATTTT | CASRSRVPDTQYF
. | TRBJ1-5 | . | TRBV20-1 | TGCAGTGCCGAGGGGGGGCAGCTTCAGCCCCAGCATTTT | CSAEGGQLQPQHF
. | TRBJ2-7 | . | TRBV11-1 | TGTGCCAGCAGCTTAGCCCCGACTGACTATGAGCTGTACTTC | CASSLAPTDYELYF
. | TRBJ1-1 | . | TRBV7-3 | TGTGCCAGCAGCTTAGGGCCACGGGACACTGAAGCTTTCTTT | CASSLGPRDTEAFF
. | TRBJ1-6 | . | TRBV6-5 | TGTGCCACGGGACAACAGAATTCACCCCTCCACTTT | CATGQQNSPLHF
. | TRBJ1-2 | . | TRBV4-1 | TGCGCCAGCAGCCAAGATGAGTACCGGGTTAACTATGGCTACACCTTC | CASSQDEYRVNYGYTF